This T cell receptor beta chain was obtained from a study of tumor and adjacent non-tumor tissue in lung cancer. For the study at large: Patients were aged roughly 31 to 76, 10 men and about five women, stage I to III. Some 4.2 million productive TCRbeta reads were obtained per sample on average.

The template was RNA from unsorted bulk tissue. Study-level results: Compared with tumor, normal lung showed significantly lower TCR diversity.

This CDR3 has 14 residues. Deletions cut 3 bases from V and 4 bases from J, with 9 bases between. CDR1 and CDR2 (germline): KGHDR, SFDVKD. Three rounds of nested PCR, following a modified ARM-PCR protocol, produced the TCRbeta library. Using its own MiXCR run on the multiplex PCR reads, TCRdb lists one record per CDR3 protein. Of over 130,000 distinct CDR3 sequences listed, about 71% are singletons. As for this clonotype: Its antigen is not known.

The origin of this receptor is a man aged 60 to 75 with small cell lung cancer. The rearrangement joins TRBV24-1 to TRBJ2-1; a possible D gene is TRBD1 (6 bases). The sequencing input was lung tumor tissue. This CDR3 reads CATSDPRGYNEQFF. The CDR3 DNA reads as TGTGCCACCAGTGATCCTAGGGGGTACAATGAGCAGTTCTTC.